These 29 T cell receptor beta chains were all obtained from the same sample, sequenced in a study of beta chain features in type 1 diabetes. These receptors are not linked to any known antigen. Expressed TCRB transcripts got sequenced, as all isolated RNA was reverse transcribed. Libraries were prepared by immunoSEQ multiplex PCR; TCRdb keeps only in-frame clonotypes and omits some of them. Seen here are 120,000 to 150,000 clones, about 13% observed once, and the top ten hold 1.3%. Points from the study as a whole: TCRB CDR3 length was moderately but significantly reduced in all four CD4+ subsets of Type 1 diabetes patients.

The sequenced sample was central memory CD4+ T cells from blood. The source of these receptors is a man between 18 and 35 years old with type 1 diabetes.

This clone was counted between two and nine times. This rearrangement joins TRBV5-1 to TRBJ1-5; 9 bases line up with TRBD1. Losses at the gene ends were 4 bases for V and 5 bases for J; bases not matched to a gene: 4. This CDR3 has 14 residues. Germline CDR1 reads SGHRS; CDR2 reads YFSETQ. CDR3 nucleotide sequence: TGCGCCAGCAGCCCAGGACAGGGGCATCAGCCCCAGCATTTT. It translates to CASSPGQGHQPQHF.

This clone turned up a few times. The chain recombines TRBV4-2 with TRBJ2-1; TRBD2 agrees at 7 bases. Germline V gives CDR1 LGHNA, CDR2 YNFKEQ. V was clipped by 0 bases and J by 0 bases; unmatched bases: 5. This CDR3 has 17 amino acids. CDR3 loop: CASSQDTGGSSYNEQFF. The CDR3 DNA reads TGTGCCAGCAGCCAAGATACCGGGGGGAGCTCCTACAATGAGCAGTTCTTC.

The genes are TRBV19 and TRBJ1-1, with TRBD1 as a possible D gene (5 bases). Germline CDR1 reads LNHDA; CDR2 reads SQIVND (reference sequence). The germline V and J ends were trimmed by 7 bases and 2 bases, with 14 bases remaining between them. The length of the CDR3 is 14 residues. The CDR3 DNA reads as TGTGCCAGTATCGAACGGAGGGGTAACACTGAAGCTTTCTTT. Protein sequence: CASIERRGNTEAFF.

CDR3 region: CASSSGSGAPLYEQYF. For the CDR3, the DNA is TGTGCCTCTTCCTCAGGCAGCGGGGCCCCCCTCTACGAGCAGTACTTC. This rearrangement joins TRBV30 to TRBJ2-7, with 7 nucleotides matching TRBD2. This CDR3 comprises 16 residues. In germline, CDR1 is GTSNPN, CDR2 SVGIG (reference sequence). J lost 3 bases, V lost 7 bases, and 18 bases had no gene match.

The chain carries TRBV10-3 and TRBJ2-7, with 7 bases identical to TRBD1. The CDR3 length is 16 residues. Trimming removed 4 bases from V and 1 base from J; junction bases left unmatched: 10. Germline V gives CDR1 ENHRY, CDR2 SYGVKD. CDR3 nucleotides: TGTGCCATCAGTGTTAGAGGGACAGTGGGTTCCTACGAGCAGTACTTC. Translating gives CAISVRGTVGSYEQYF.

The chain carries TRBV10-3 and TRBJ2-1; 16 positions match TRBD2. V dropped 5 bases and J dropped 9; count of bases not matched to a gene: 7. The CDR3 runs 16 residues. Germline V gene sequence: CDR1 ENHRY, CDR2 SYGVKD. CDR3 coding DNA: TGTGCCATCAGTCCCGGGACTAGCGGGGGGGCCGGTGAGCAGTTCTTC. This translates into CAISPGTSGGAGEQFF.

The chain is built from TRBV30 and TRBJ2-5; TRBD2 matches 10 bases. V trimming: 2 bases; J trimming: 12 bases; junction bases outside the gene matches: 9. Germline values: CDR1 GTSNPN, CDR2 SVGIG (reference sequence). The CDR3 runs to 13 residues. The DNA for the CDR3 is TGTGCCTGGAGTCCCATTAGCGGGGGGTCGGAGTACTTC. Protein product: CAWSPISGGSEYF.

V and J are TRBV9 and TRBJ1-6, with D possibly TRBD1 on 5 matching bases. The ends were cut back, 0 bases at V and 5 bases at J, with 6 bases in the middle. Germline V gene lookup returns CDR1 SGDLS and CDR2 YYNGEE. The CDR3 loop spans 14 amino acids. The CDR3 sequence is CASSVEGHNSPLHF. CDR3 DNA sequence: TGTGCCAGCAGCGTAGAGGGGCATAATTCACCCCTCCACTTT.

The CDR3 region is CASSLVDLNAYGYTF. The DNA for the CDR3 is TGTGCCAGCAGTTTAGTCGACCTCAATGCCTATGGCTACACCTTC. V usage is TRBV28 and J usage is TRBJ1-2; no definite D call. Germline V CDR1 and CDR2: MDHEN, SYDVKM. The CDR3 has 15 residues. Trimming cost V 2 bases and J 4 bases, with 14 bases left between them.

The rearrangement links TRBV4-1 to TRBJ1-5; D might be TRBD1 (5 bases). There are 15 residues in the CDR3. V was pared by 4 bases and J by 1 base, with 11 bases between. CDR1 MGHRA and CDR2 YSYEKL come from the germline V gene. The CDR3 coding sequence is TGCGCCAGCAGCCGAAACCGGGACAGCAATCAGCCCCAGCATTTT. This codes for CASSRNRDSNQPQHF.

The chain employs TRBV9 and TRBJ2-7, with D tentatively TRBD2 (5 bases). CDR3 length: 16 amino acids. V was cut by 4 bases and J by 5 bases, with 22 bases left in between. CDR1 and CDR2 (germline): SGDLS, YYNGEE. The CDR3 reads CASSKSLEGGFDEQYF. The CDR3 DNA follows: TGTGCCAGCAGCAAAAGTCTAGAGGGTGGTTTCGACGAGCAGTACTTC.

In this sample, this clone turned up many times. The chain links TRBV9 to TRBJ2-3; 8 bases line up with TRBD2. The V gene end was trimmed by 5 bases and the J gene end by 0 bases; junction bases not matched to a gene: 5. This CDR3 comprises 15 residues. Looked up from germline, CDR1 is SGDLS and CDR2 is YYNGEE. The CDR3 spells CASSPSGLSTDTQYF. Written as DNA, the CDR3 is TGTGCCAGCAGTCCTAGCGGGCTTAGCACAGATACGCAGTATTTT.

This clone was seen more than once but under ten times. The chain is built from TRBV28 and TRBJ2-1; possibly TRBD2 for D (7 bases). V was shortened by 7 bases and J by 1 base, with 20 bases between the two germline ends. Germline CDR1 is MDHEN and CDR2 is SYDVKM. This CDR3 is 17 amino acids long. The CDR3 loop reads CASTPEPRGASYNEQFF. The CDR3 DNA sequence: TGTGCCAGCACCCCCGAGCCCCGGGGGGCGTCCTACAATGAGCAGTTCTTC.

V is TRBV11-1 and J is TRBJ1-2, with D tentatively TRBD1 (5 bases). CDR1 is SGHAT, CDR2 FQDESV, per germline (reference sequence). Trimming took 0 bases from V and 2 from J, leaving 7 bases between them. The CDR3 is 14 amino acids. The CDR3 nucleotides read TGTGCCAGCAGCTTAGCTCGGGACAACTATGGCTACACCTTC. It codes for CASSLARDNYGYTF.

This clone turned up a few times. This chain uses TRBV4-2 with TRBJ1-3, with TRBD1 identical over 8 bases. This CDR3 is 13 amino acids long. Looked up from germline, CDR1 is LGHNA and CDR2 is YNFKEQ. The V segment lost 4 bases and the J segment 6 bases; nucleotides outside the gene matches: 2. CDR3 in amino acids: CASSRTGSNTIYF. Here the CDR3 DNA reads TGTGCCAGCAGCCGGACAGGGTCAAACACCATATATTTT.

The rearrangement uses TRBV7-9 and TRBJ2-1, with D tentatively TRBD2 (6 bases). The CDR3 runs to 12 residues. Trimming took 1 base from V and 9 from J, leaving 7 bases between them. In germline, CDR1 is SEHNR, CDR2 FQNEAQ (reference sequence). Written as DNA, the CDR3 is TGTGCCAGCAGCTTAGTGGAGGGTGAGCAGTTCTTC. This codes for CASSLVEGEQFF.

This clone was counted only a few times. This rearrangement joins TRBV30 to TRBJ2-5; tentatively, D is TRBD2 (6 bases). Germline lookup yields CDR1 GTSNPN and CDR2 SVGIG (reference sequence). The CDR3 has 12 amino acids. Trimming stripped 2 bases from V and 4 bases from J, with 8 bases between. The CDR3 DNA reads as TGTGCCTGGAGTATGGGGGGAGAGACCCAGTACTTC. Translation: CAWSMGGETQYF. Variable domain in full (rest from reference TRBV30 and TRBJ2-5): SQTIHQWPATLVQPVGSPLSLECTVEGTSNPNLYWYRQAAGRGLQLLFYSVGIGQISSEVPQNLSASRPQDRQFILSSKKLLLSDSGFYLCAWSMGGETQYFGPGTRLLVL.

This clone has just a few counts. This may stem from a read error, because a much larger clone lies one nucleotide away. The V gene is TRBV9, the J gene TRBJ2-1; D might be TRBD2 (6 bases). CDR1 SGDLS and CDR2 YYNGEE come from the germline V gene. CDR3 length equals 15 residues. The CDR3 DNA sequence: TGTGCCAGCAGCTCGGGACTTAGCTCCTACAGTGAGCAGTTCTTC. It translates to CASSSGLSSYSEQFF.

V is TRBV18 and J is TRBJ2-6; TRBD1 agrees at 9 bases. CDR1 KGHSH and CDR2 LQKENI come from the germline V gene. The CDR3 totals 19 residues. J lost 4 bases, V lost 4 bases, and 14 bases had no gene match. The CDR3 DNA reads TGTGCCAGCTCACGAGACCCCCCGGGACAGGGCTCCGGGGCCAACGTCCTGACTTTC. As protein: CASSRDPPGQGSGANVLTF. Combining the CDR3 with reference TRBV18 and TRBJ2-6 gives the whole variable domain NAGVMQNPRHLVRRRGQEARLRCSPMKGHSHVYWYRQLPEEGLKFMVYLQKENIIDESGMPKERFSAEFPKEGPSILRIQQVVRGDSAAYFCASSRDPPGQGSGANVLTFGAGSRLTVL.

V usage is TRBV7-2 and J usage is TRBJ2-3; 9 nucleotides align to TRBD2. The CDR3 length is 15 residues. The V gene's germline CDR1 is SGHTA and CDR2 FQGNSA. Losses at the gene ends were 4 bases for V and 2 bases for J; bases not matched to a gene: 4. The CDR3 reads CASSYLAGYTDTQYF. In nucleotides, the CDR3 is TGTGCCAGCAGCTACCTAGCGGGGTACACAGATACGCAGTATTTT.

In this sample, this clone turned up once. The chain combines TRBV29-1 with TRBJ2-1; a weak D match, TRBD2 (6 bases). With 6 bases removed from V and 3 bases from J, the gap between germline ends came to 9 bases. Per germline, CDR1 SQVTM and CDR2 ANQGSEA. The CDR3 loop spans 12 amino acids. Written as DNA, the CDR3 is TGCAGCGTCTCCGGGGGCTACAATGAGCAGTTCTTC. It is translated as CSVSGGYNEQFF.

This clone occurred a few times. The gene calls are TRBV4-2 and TRBJ2-2, with TRBD1 identical over 10 bases. CDR3 length equals 16 residues. Trimming took 2 bases from V and 4 from J; bases not matched to a gene: 4. CDR1 is LGHNA and CDR2 is YNFKEQ in the germline V gene. CDR3 DNA sequence: TGTGCCAGCAGCCAACGACAGGGGGCGGTCACCGGGGAGCTGTTTTTT. Protein: CASSQRQGAVTGELFF.

This clone occurred a few times. The chain uses TRBV9 and TRBJ1-1; D unresolved. The V gene's germline CDR1 is SGDLS and CDR2 YYNGEE. V lost 2 bases and J lost 1, with 9 bases in between. The CDR3 contains 14 residues. CDR3 sequence: CASSVGGTNTEAFF. DNA of the CDR3: TGTGCCAGCAGCGTTGGAGGAACGAACACTGAAGCTTTCTTT.

The chain couples TRBV11-2 to TRBJ1-2; D gene uncertain. CDR3 size: 15 residues. The V end lost 2 bases, the J end lost 0 bases, and 10 bases lay between the germline ends. Germline CDR1 reads SGHAT; CDR2 reads FQNNGV. This CDR3 is CASSLLPATNYGYTF. CDR3 nucleotides: TGTGCCAGCAGCTTACTTCCCGCTACTAACTATGGCTACACCTTC. The variable domain in full, completed from reference TRBV11-2 and TRBJ1-2, reads EAGVAQSPRYKIIEKRQSVAFWCNPISGHATLYWYQQILGQGPKLLIQFQNNGVVDDSQLPKDRFSAERLKGVDSTLKIQPAKLEDSAVYLCASSLLPATNYGYTFGSGTRLTVV.

This clone was seen only a few times. The CDR3 spells CASSVATTPPDTQYF. Written as DNA, the CDR3 is TGTGCCAGCAGCGTAGCTACGACACCCCCAGATACGCAGTATTTT. The rearrangement links TRBV9 to TRBJ2-3; D not resolved. The germline CDR1 and CDR2 sequences are SGDLS and YYNGEE. V was trimmed by 0 bases and J by 4 bases, leaving 12 bases between them. The CDR3 consists of 15 residues.

The chain joins TRBV11-2 to TRBJ2-5; the match to TRBD2 covers 16 bases. The CDR3 is 15 residues long. Germline V gene sequence: CDR1 SGHAT, CDR2 FQNNGV. With V trimmed by 7 bases and J by 7 bases, 6 bases remained unmatched. Here the CDR3 DNA reads TGTGCCAGCAAAGGGACTAGCGGGGGGGCCGGGACCCAGTACTTC. It is translated as CASKGTSGGAGTQYF.

Only a few counts were recorded for this clone. The chain uses TRBV18 and TRBJ1-5; no reliable D call. The germline CDR1 and CDR2 sequences are KGHSH and LQKENI. The CDR3 contains 13 residues. V lost 3 bases and J lost 5, with 8 bases in between. CDR3 nucleotides: TGTGCCAGCTCACCGGGGTTCGATCAGCCCCAGCATTTT. This gives the protein CASSPGFDQPQHF.

This clone was observed a handful of times. The junction departs from the called germline gene at one end, perhaps through a read error. The genes are TRBV7-3 and TRBJ1-3; D perhaps matches TRBD1 (5 bases). The CDR3 covers 13 residues. Germline assignment: CDR1 SGHTA and CDR2 FQGTGA. The CDR3 here is CASSVTGGNTIYF. In DNA form, the CDR3 reads TGTGCCAGCAGCGTAACAGGAGGAAACACCATATATTTT. The full variable domain, with the rest looked up from reference TRBV7-3 and TRBJ1-3, is GAGVSQTPSNKVTEKGKYVELRCDPISGHTALYWYRQSLGQGPEFLIYFQGTGAADDSGLPNDRFFAVRPEGSVSTLKIQRTERGDSAVYLCASSVTGGNTIYFGEGSWLTVV.

This clone came up a few times. V gene TRBV5-8 combines with J gene TRBJ2-1; 13 nucleotides match TRBD2. The germline CDR1 and CDR2 sequences are SGHTS and YDEGEE. The J segment lost 0 bases and the V segment lost 4 bases, leaving 7 bases of the junction unmatched. The CDR3 length is 18 residues. The CDR3 is CASSDGTSGEFSYNEQFF. The DNA of the CDR3 is TGTGCCAGCAGCGACGGGACTAGCGGGGAATTCTCCTACAATGAGCAGTTCTTC.